This T cell receptor (beta chain) derives from a study of cytomegalovirus exposure and HLA in healthy donors. Study-wide background: Roughly 170 million T cells yielded under 130 million unique TCR beta sequences in earlier analysis.

PCR used 60 Vbeta primers and 13 Jbeta primers. Using immunoSEQ multiplex PCR, the repertoire was profiled, and TCRdb retains in-frame clones only, with some absent. The sample holds around 170,000 clones, 60% to 85% seen once. The CDR3 runs to 16 residues. Per germline, CDR1 SGHDN and CDR2 FVKESK. Between the trimmed V and J ends, which lost 0 bases and 3 bases, there was a span of 15 bases. The sequencing input was PBMCs. The sequence was collected from a man between 40 and 49 years old in good health and CMV-seronegative. This rearrangement joins TRBV14 to TRBJ2-7; D unclear. The CDR3 spells CASSQDLSDTDYEQYF. In nucleotides, the CDR3 is TGTGCCAGCAGCCAAGATCTATCCGATACTGACTACGAGCAGTACTTC.